Sequencing of this T cell receptor (beta chain) was carried out in a study of CD8 T cells in Susac syndrome (dated by TCRdb to the late 2010s). About the investigation overall: The study used repertoire sequencing to test whether antigen drove CD8+ T cell activation and differentiation in Susac syndrome. CD8+ T cell repertoire clonality was compared between more than 9 healthy donors, approximately 14 Susac syndrome patients and around 16 multiple sclerosis patients. Points the paper makes about the study in general: The study acknowledged that relatively few individuals were included in the TCR sequencing and HLA analysis.

About this clonotype itself: No antigen is known for it. Base-call qualities are not available, and no considerably larger clone is one nucleotide away.

There are 15 amino acids in the CDR3, from cysteine to phenylalanine inclusive. Only CDR3 DNA remains: 45 bases, in frame from the first base. The germline V gene (reference sequence) yields LGHDT for CDR1 and YNNKEL for CDR2. After removal of 4 bases from V and 3 bases from J, the junction retains 9 bases not matched to a gene. RNA was extracted with the RNeasy kit and roughly 0.45 to 1 ug was reverse transcribed using random hexamers. The immunoSEQ multiplex PCR assay, covering 54 Vbeta and 13 Jbeta segments, was used to amplify TCR beta CDR3 regions. Bias from PCR amplification was corrected by using a synthetic template baseline for primer optimization and for computational correction. The authors' analysis ran thus. Reads were annotated to V, D and J genes per IMGT and analyzed with immunoSEQ Analyzer, keeping only productive sequences. Clonality was computed as one minus Shannon entropy normalized by log2 of the number of productive unique sequences. For each patient and control, public and private clones were evaluated within the 100 most prevalent clones. Clones were defined as Susac-specific when absent from the healthy and MS cohorts, from about a thousand published viral clones and from other ImmuneACCESS disease sequences. TCRdb trimmed the raw reads at Q25, called clones with MiXCR and kept productive beta chains. Each entry merges the rows of one CDR3 protein and shows their most common DNA and genes. The V and J calls follow TCRdb's processing rather than the paper's. This sample gives 75,000 to 100,000 distinct CDR3 sequences in total; about 94% of them show up just once. Of the sample, about 0.3% is held by the ten largest clones.

High-throughput TCR beta sequencing profiled peripheral blood CD8+ and CD4+ T cells from healthy donors, Susac syndrome patients and multiple sclerosis patients. The healthy donors served as controls matched for age and sex. Bulk CD8+ and CD4+ T cells were purified by magnetic negative isolation, while CD8+ TEMRA cells were enriched using FACS. Blood was collected in EDTA tubes and processed within 24 hours, with PBMCs isolated through density gradient centrifugation. PBMCs intended for TCR sequencing were frozen in liquid nitrogen and were later thawed in a 37 degrees C water bath. A purity of at least 90% was achieved for sorted or isolated CD4+, CD8+ and CD8+ TEMRA cells.

This chain joins TRBV3-1 to TRBJ2-7; 7 nucleotides in the junction match TRBD1. The source of this sequence is a human donor in good health. The sample was CD8+ T cells from PBMCs. The CDR3 here reads CASSLGTEGIYEQYF. The sequenced DNA is TGTGCCAGCAGCCTCGGGACAGAGGGTATCTACGAGCAGTACTTC.